This TCR beta chain stems from a study of cytomegalovirus exposure and HLA in healthy donors (TCRdb year 2017). Background for the entire study: According to a later analysis, one platform produced both the approximately 110 validation repertoires and the 666 repertoires of the first cohort. The study was designed to test whether signatures of past pathogen exposure could be identified by cataloging public T cell receptors. Along with the roughly 710-subject first cohort, a separate validation cohort of around 110 different subjects was used. High-throughput TCR immunosequencing, statistical association of individual TCRs with disease status, and machine learning were combined to predict cytomegalovirus infection status. The study at large found these results: A later analysis had no HLA typing for the validation cohort, so co-occurrence there was scored across all 130 or so repertoires. Most TCR sequences were observed very rarely across donors, whereas some public TCRs were present in many individuals. In a later analysis, TCRs clustered in the first cohort were found to also tend to co-occur in the approximately 120 validation repertoires, with 94% of cluster scores above 0. The classifier was reported to diagnose cytomegalovirus status with high specificity and sensitivity in both the original cohort and the validation cohort. The authors suggested that the approach could potentially be extended to other disease states and immunological phenotypes. In vitro tests confirmed that a few of the cytomegalovirus-associated TCR beta chains recognize cytomegalovirus antigens. The study listed approximately 150 TCR beta chains as associated with cytomegalovirus.

Separate from the roughly 650-subject first cohort, the validation cohort of 90 to 150 subjects was the group to which the donors belonged. Turning to this clone: Its binding antigen is unknown. Base qualities are not recorded, but no much larger clone differs from it by a single base.

Trimming costs V 3 bases and J 3 bases, and their ends lie 17 bases apart. The germline V gene gives CDR1 as MGHRA and CDR2 as YSYEKL. The CDR3, cysteine through phenylalanine, is 16 amino acids long. Kept here is only the CDR3 DNA, which spans 48 bases and is read in frame from base 1. The library was generated by the immunoSEQ multiplex PCR assay. The original pipeline was this. A statistical classification framework was built for diagnosing cytomegalovirus status from the catalog of TCR beta chain sequences. TCRdb limited this immuneACCESS table to in-frame rearrangements with V and J called. A share of clones is missing; checked studies link under half to unresolved V genes, and the rest is unexplained. That table is the source of V, J and clone size, and D and trimming were worked out from the DNA. Across this sample there are over 120,000 clones, with around 89% seen only once. The top ten hold less than 8% of the sample.

The source material was PBMCs. The sequence links TRBV4-1 to TRBJ1-2; TRBD1 might be the D gene, on 5 matching bases. The clonotype comes from a woman in her 30s in good health and CMV-seropositive. The CDR3 reads CASSQPLRGLYYGYTF. DNA sequence: TGCGCCAGCAGCCAGCCCTTGAGGGGACTATACTATGGCTACACCTTC.